Shown below are 15 T cell receptor beta chains from a single sample sequenced in a study of cytomegalovirus exposure and HLA in healthy donors. Both 60 Vbeta primers and 13 Jbeta primers went into the PCR. The assay was immunoSEQ multiplex PCR, and TCRdb's table has in-frame clones only and misses some. This table holds approximately 150,000 clones. Sequences were obtained from PBMCs. The receptors here all came from a woman between 45 and 60 years old in good health and CMV-seronegative.

The chain has TRBV30 and TRBJ2-7; 7 bases map to TRBD1. Germline assignment: CDR1 GTSNPN and CDR2 SVGIG (reference sequence). With V trimmed by 4 bases and J by 0 bases, 3 bases remained unmatched. The CDR3 is made up of 13 amino acids. The CDR3 loop reads CAWTGQDSYEQYF. CDR3 sequence (DNA): TGTGCCTGGACAGGACAGGACTCCTACGAGCAGTACTTC.

This sequence joins TRBV9 and TRBJ2-5; D is perhaps TRBD2 (5 bases). Per the germline V gene, CDR1 is SGDLS and CDR2 is YYNGEE. The CDR3 consists of 16 residues. V was trimmed by 0 bases and J by 4 bases, leaving 16 bases between them. DNA of the CDR3: TGTGCCAGCAGCGTAGCTTCGGGTATAGAGGGAGAGACCCAGTACTTC. The encoded protein is CASSVASGIEGETQYF. Combining the CDR3 with reference TRBV9 and TRBJ2-5 gives the whole variable domain DSGVTQTPKHLITATGQRVTLRCSPRSGDLSVYWYQQSLDQGLQFLIQYYNGEERAKGNILERFSAQQFPDLHSELNLSSLELGDSALYFCASSVASGIEGETQYFGPGTRLLVL.

The V and J genes are TRBV2 and TRBJ2-3, with 11 bases identical to TRBD2. This CDR3 has 15 amino acids. The ends lost 6 bases at V and 8 bases at J; junction bases unmatched: 10. Germline lookup yields CDR1 SNHLY and CDR2 FYNNEI. The CDR3 sequence: CASRVAGGRRGTQYF. The CDR3 DNA is TGTGCCAGCAGGGTAGCGGGGGGGCGCCGGGGTACGCAGTATTTT.

The chain is built from TRBV4-1 and TRBJ1-6, with TRBD1 matching 8 bases. The CDR3 extends over 22 amino acids. From germline, CDR1 is MGHRA and CDR2 YSYEKL. Trimming cost V 1 base and J 1 base; bases outside gene matches: 18. This chain's CDR3 is CASSQVGGDRGKKGSYNSPLHF. As DNA, the CDR3 is TGCGCCAGCAGCCAAGTTGGGGGAGACAGGGGAAAGAAAGGGTCCTATAATTCACCCCTCCACTTT.

J is TRBJ2-5 and V is TRBV28; 8 bases match TRBD2. The CDR3 is 15 residues long. CDR1 MDHEN and CDR2 SYDVKM come from the germline V gene. After removal of 6 bases from V and 1 base from J, the junction contained 7 bases not matched to a gene. CDR3 protein: CASRPLAGIQETQYF. CDR3 bases: TGTGCCAGCAGACCCTTAGCGGGGATCCAAGAGACCCAGTACTTC.

J is TRBJ1-5 and V is TRBV19; D remains ambiguous. Germline-derived CDR1 and CDR2 are LNHDA and SQIVND (reference sequence). V was cut by 2 bases and J by 3 bases, with 11 bases left in between. This CDR3 spans 15 amino acids. CDR3 sequence: CASSIIAGNNQPQHF. The CDR3 coding sequence is TGTGCCAGTAGTATAATCGCAGGTAACAATCAGCCCCAGCATTTT.

V usage is TRBV19 and J usage is TRBJ2-7, with D possibly TRBD1 on 7 matching bases. The ends were cut back, 4 bases at V and 0 bases at J, with 13 bases in the middle. The CDR3 totals 15 residues. Looked up from germline, CDR1 is LNHDA and CDR2 is SQIVND (reference sequence). The CDR3 nucleotides are TGTGCCAGTAGTAATCAGGGGGGCCTCTCCTACGAGCAGTACTTC. Its protein product is CASSNQGGLSYEQYF. Looking up the rest from reference TRBV19 and TRBJ2-7 gives the full variable domain: DGGITQSPKYLFRKEGQNVTLSCEQNLNHDAMYWYRQDPGQGLRLIYYSQIVNDFQKGDIAEGYSVSREKKESFPLTVTSAQKNPTAFYLCASSNQGGLSYEQYFGPGTRLTVT.

The CDR3 DNA reads TGTGCCAGCAGCTCCCTAGTCCTCCCCGGGGAGCTGTTTTTT. Its translation: CASSSLVLPGELFF. V and J are TRBV28 and TRBJ2-2; D uncertain. The CDR3 contains 14 residues. CDR1 is MDHEN and CDR2 is SYDVKM in the germline V gene. V lost 6 bases and J 6 bases, leaving 14 bases between the germline ends.

The chain has TRBV9 and TRBJ1-1; D is uncertain. Germline loops: CDR1 SGDLS, CDR2 YYNGEE. Trimming cost V 0 bases and J 1 base, with 7 bases left between them. This CDR3 spans 14 amino acids. CDR3 protein: CASSVDVRNTEAFF. The CDR3 DNA follows: TGTGCCAGCAGCGTAGATGTGCGGAACACTGAAGCTTTCTTT.

The gene calls are TRBV18 and TRBJ2-7; no reliable D call. The V gene lost 5 bases and the J gene lost 3 bases, with 14 bases spanning the gap. CDR1 and CDR2 (germline): KGHSH, LQKENI. The CDR3 spans 14 residues. CDR3 sequence reads: CASSYPGRSYEQYF. The DNA for the CDR3 is TGTGCCAGCTCATATCCGGGTCGAAGCTACGAGCAGTACTTC.

This chain joins TRBV7-8 and TRBJ1-1; the match to TRBD1 covers 7 bases. Germline loops: CDR1 SGHVS, CDR2 FQNEAQ. J lost 2 bases, V lost 6 bases, and 9 bases had no gene match. The CDR3 contains 15 residues. The CDR3 reads CASSPLDRTNTEAFF. The CDR3 nucleotides are TGTGCCAGCAGTCCCCTGGACAGGACTAACACTGAAGCTTTCTTT. Variable domain in full (rest from reference TRBV7-8 and TRBJ1-1): GAGVSQSPRYKVAKRGQDVALRCDPISGHVSLFWYQQALGQGPEFLTYFQNEAQLDKSGLPSDRFFAERPEGSVSTLKIQRTQQEDSAVYLCASSPLDRTNTEAFFGQGTRLTVV.

The V gene is TRBV19, the J gene TRBJ1-5; perhaps TRBD1 as D (6 bases). Trimming pared 6 bases from V and 7 bases from J, leaving 13 bases between. Germline CDR1 LNHDA, CDR2 SQIVND (reference sequence). This CDR3 region has 13 residues. The CDR3 region is CASSPTGLQPQHF. The CDR3 coding sequence is TGTGCCAGTAGCCCAACAGGGCTCCAGCCCCAGCATTTT.

The V call is TRBV6-5, the J call TRBJ2-5, with D tentatively TRBD1 (7 bases). Trimming pared 5 bases from V and 7 bases from J, leaving 20 bases between. CDR3 length equals 15 residues. CDR1 MNHEY and CDR2 SVGAGI come from the germline V gene. The CDR3 spells CASSRKQGTLGTQYF. The CDR3 coding sequence is TGTGCCAGCAGTCGAAAACAGGGGACTCTCGGGACCCAGTACTTC.

V is TRBV10-3 and J is TRBJ1-1, with D unclear. The V gene's germline CDR1 is ENHRY and CDR2 SYGVKD. Trimming removed 6 bases at V and 4 bases at J, with 12 bases between. The length of the CDR3 is 13 residues. The DNA for the CDR3 is TGTGCCATCAGGGCACTCCCGGGCACTGAAGCTTTCTTT. Amino acids: CAIRALPGTEAFF.

V and J are TRBV19 and TRBJ2-2; D might be TRBD2 (6 bases). Germline CDR1 and CDR2: LNHDA and SQIVND (reference sequence). Trimming left V 6 bases short and J 4 bases short, with 18 bases between. The CDR3 runs to 16 residues. The CDR3 bases are TGTGCCAGTAGGGCTCCGGGACTCCTATCCACCGGGGAGCTGTTTTTT. Translated, it gives CASRAPGLLSTGELFF. Together with reference TRBV19 and TRBJ2-2, the CDR3 gives the full variable domain: DGGITQSPKYLFRKEGQNVTLSCEQNLNHDAMYWYRQDPGQGLRLIYYSQIVNDFQKGDIAEGYSVSREKKESFPLTVTSAQKNPTAFYLCASRAPGLLSTGELFFGEGSRLTVL.